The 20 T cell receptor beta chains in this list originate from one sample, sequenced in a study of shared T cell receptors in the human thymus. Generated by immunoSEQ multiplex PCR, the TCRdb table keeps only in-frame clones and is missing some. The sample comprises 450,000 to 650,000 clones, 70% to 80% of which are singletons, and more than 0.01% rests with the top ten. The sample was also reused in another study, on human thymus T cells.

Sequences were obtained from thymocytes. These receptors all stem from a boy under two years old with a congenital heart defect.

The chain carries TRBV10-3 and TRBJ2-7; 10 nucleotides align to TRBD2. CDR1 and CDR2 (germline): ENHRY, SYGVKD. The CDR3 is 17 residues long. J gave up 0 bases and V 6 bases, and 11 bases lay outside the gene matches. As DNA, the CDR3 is TGTGCCATCAGCGCCCCGGGACTAGCGCGCAGCTCCTACGAGCAGTACTTC. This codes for CAISAPGLARSSYEQYF.

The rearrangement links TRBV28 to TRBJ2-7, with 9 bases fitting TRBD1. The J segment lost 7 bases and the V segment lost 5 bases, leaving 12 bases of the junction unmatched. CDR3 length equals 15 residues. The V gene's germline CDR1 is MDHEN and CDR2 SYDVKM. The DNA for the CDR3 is TGTGCCAGCAGTCCGACGGGACAGGGCCGTCCAGAGCAGTACTTC. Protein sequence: CASSPTGQGRPEQYF.

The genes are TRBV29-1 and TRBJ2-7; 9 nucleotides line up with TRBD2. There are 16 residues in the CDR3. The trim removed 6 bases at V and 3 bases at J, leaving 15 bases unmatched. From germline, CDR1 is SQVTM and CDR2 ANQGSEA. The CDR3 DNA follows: TGCAGCGTACTACTTACCCCGGGACTAGCCTACTACGAGCAGTACTTC. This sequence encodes CSVLLTPGLAYYEQYF.

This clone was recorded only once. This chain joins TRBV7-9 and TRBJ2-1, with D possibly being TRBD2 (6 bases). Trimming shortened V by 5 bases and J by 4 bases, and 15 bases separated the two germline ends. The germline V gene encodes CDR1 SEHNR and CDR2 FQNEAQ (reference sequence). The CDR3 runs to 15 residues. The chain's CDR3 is CASSPERETYNEQFF. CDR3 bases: TGTGCCAGCAGCCCCGAACGGGAGACATACAATGAGCAGTTCTTC.

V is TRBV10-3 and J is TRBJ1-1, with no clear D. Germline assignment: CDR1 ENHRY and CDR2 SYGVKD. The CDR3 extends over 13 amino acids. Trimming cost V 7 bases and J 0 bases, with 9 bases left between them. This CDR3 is CAITSLMNTEAFF. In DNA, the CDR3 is TGTGCCATCACTTCTTTAATGAACACTGAAGCTTTCTTT.

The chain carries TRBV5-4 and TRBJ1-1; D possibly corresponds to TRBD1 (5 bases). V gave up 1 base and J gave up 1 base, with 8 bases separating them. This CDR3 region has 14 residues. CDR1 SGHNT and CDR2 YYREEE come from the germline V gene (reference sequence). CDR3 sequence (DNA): TGTGCCAGCAGCTTGATAGGGGAGAACACTGAAGCTTTCTTT. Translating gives CASSLIGENTEAFF.

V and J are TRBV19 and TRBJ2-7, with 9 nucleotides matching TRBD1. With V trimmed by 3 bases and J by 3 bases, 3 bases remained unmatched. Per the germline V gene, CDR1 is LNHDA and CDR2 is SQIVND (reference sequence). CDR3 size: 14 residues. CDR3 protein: CASSIGTGHYEQYF. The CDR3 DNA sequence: TGTGCCAGTAGTATCGGGACAGGGCACTACGAGCAGTACTTC.

Here the CDR3 DNA reads TGTGCCACGGAAAAGCGCGACAATGAGCAGTTCTTC. Translated, it gives CATEKRDNEQFF. The chain joins TRBV5-4 to TRBJ2-1; D uncertain. The V end was cut by 9 bases, the J end by 5 bases, with 12 bases between. Germline V gene sequence: CDR1 SGHNT, CDR2 YYREEE (reference sequence). CDR3 size: 12 residues.

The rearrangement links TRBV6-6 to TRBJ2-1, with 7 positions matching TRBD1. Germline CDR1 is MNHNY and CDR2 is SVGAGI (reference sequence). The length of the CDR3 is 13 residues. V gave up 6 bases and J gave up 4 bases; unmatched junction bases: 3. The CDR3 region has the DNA TGTGCCAGCAGCCAGGACAGGTACAATGAGCAGTTCTTC. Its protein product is CASSQDRYNEQFF.

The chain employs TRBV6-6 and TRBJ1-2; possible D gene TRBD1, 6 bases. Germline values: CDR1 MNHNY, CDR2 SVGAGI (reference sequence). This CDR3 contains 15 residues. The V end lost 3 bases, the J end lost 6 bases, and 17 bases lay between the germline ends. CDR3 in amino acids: CASSYPPGARNGYTF. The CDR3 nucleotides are TGTGCCAGCAGTTATCCTCCAGGGGCAAGGAATGGCTACACCTTC.

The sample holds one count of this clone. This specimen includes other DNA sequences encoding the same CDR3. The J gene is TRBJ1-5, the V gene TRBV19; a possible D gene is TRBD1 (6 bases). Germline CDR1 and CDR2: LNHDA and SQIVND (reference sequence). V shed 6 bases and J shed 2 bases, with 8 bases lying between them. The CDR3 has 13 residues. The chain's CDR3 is CASSRQGNQPQHF. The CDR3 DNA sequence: TGTGCCAGTAGCCGACAGGGCAATCAGCCCCAGCATTTT.

In nucleotides, the CDR3 is TGTGCCAGCAGCTCGCTTGGGTCAGGGGGGCAAGAGACCCAGTACTTC. This gives the protein CASSSLGSGGQETQYF. The rearrangement links TRBV5-6 to TRBJ2-5; perhaps TRBD1 as D (7 bases). V was trimmed by 3 bases and J by 2 bases, leaving 17 bases between them. The length of the CDR3 is 16 residues. Germline loops: CDR1 SGHDT, CDR2 YYEEEE.

In DNA form, the CDR3 reads TGTGCCTGGAGGAAGAGAAAGGACAGAGACTGTCCCCAGCATTTT. It encodes CAWRKRKDRDCPQHF. The genes are TRBV30 and TRBJ1-5; maybe TRBD1 (6 bases). V lost 3 bases to trimming and J lost 10 bases, with 22 bases between them. The CDR3 runs to 15 residues. Per germline, CDR1 GTSNPN and CDR2 SVGIG (reference sequence).

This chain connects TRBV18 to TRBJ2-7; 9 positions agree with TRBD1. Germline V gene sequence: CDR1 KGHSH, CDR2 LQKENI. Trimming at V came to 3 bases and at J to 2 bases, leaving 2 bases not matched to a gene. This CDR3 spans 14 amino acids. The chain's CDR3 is CASSPRDRAYEQYF. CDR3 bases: TGTGCCAGCTCACCCCGGGACAGGGCCTACGAGCAGTACTTC.

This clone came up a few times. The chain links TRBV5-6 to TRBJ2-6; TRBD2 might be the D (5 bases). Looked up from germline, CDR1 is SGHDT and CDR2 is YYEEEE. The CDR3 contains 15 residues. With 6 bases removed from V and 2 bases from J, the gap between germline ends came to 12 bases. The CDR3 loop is CASTLCGPGANVLTF. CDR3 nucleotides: TGTGCCAGCACCCTATGCGGGCCTGGGGCCAACGTCCTGACTTTC.

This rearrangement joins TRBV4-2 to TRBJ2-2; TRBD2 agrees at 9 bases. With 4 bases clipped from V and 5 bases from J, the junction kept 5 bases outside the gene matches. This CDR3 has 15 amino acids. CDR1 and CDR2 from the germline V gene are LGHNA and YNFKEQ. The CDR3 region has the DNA TGTGCCAGCAGCCGCAGACTAGCGGAAACCGGGGAGCTGTTTTTT. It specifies CASSRRLAETGELFF.

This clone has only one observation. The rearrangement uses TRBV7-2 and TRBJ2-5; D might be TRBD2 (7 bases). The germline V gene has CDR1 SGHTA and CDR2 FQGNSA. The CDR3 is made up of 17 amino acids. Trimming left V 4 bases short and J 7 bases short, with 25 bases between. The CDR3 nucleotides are TGTGCCAGCAGCTGTAGCAGGACTAGGAGGGGGGCAGGGACCCAGTACTTC. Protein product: CASSCSRTRRGAGTQYF. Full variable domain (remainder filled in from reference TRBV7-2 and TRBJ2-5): GAGVSQSPSNKVTEKGKDVELRCDPISGHTALYWYRQSLGQGLEFLIYFQGNSAPDKSGLPSDRFSAERTGGSVSTLTIQRTQQEDSAVYLCASSCSRTRRGAGTQYFGPGTRLLVL.

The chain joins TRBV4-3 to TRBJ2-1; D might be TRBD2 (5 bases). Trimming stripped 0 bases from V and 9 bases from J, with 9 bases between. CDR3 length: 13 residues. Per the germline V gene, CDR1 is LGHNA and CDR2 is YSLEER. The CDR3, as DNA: TGCGCCAGCAGCCAAGAATGTGGGAGTGAGCAGTTCTTC. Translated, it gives CASSQECGSEQFF.

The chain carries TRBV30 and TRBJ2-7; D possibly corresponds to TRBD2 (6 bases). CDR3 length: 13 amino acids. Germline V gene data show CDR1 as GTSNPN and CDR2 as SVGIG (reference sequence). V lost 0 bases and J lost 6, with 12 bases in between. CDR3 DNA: TGTGCCTGGAGTGTAATCGGGGGAACCGAGCAGTACTTC. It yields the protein CAWSVIGGTEQYF. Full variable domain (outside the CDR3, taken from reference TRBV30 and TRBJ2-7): SQTIHQWPATLVQPVGSPLSLECTVEGTSNPNLYWYRQAAGRGLQLLFYSVGIGQISSEVPQNLSASRPQDRQFILSSKKLLLSDSGFYLCAWSVIGGTEQYFGPGTRLTVT.

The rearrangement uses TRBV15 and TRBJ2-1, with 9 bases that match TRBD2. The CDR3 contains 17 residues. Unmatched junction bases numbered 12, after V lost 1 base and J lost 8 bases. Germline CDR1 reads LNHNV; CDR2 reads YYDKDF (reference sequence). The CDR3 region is CATSRASPGLASHEQFF. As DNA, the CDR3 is TGTGCCACCAGCAGAGCCTCGCCGGGACTAGCATCCCATGAGCAGTTCTTC.